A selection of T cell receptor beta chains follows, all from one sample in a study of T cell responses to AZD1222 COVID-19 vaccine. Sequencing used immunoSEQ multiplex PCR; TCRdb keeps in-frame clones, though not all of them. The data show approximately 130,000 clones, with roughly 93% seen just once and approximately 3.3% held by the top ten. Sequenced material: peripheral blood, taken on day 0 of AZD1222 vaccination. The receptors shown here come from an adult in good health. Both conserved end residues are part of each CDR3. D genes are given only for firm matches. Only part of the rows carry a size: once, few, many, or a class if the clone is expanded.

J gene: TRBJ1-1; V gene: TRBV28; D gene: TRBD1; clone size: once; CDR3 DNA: TGTGCCAGCAGTGGGGGACAGCTTAACACTGAAGCTTTCTTT; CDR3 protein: CASSGGQLNTEAFF
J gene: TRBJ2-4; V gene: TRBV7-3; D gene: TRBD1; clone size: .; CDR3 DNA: TGTGCCAGCAGCTCGGGACAGGAAAACATTCAGTACTTC; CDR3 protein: CASSSGQENIQYF
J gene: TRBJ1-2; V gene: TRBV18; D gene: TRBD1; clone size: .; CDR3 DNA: TGTGCCAGCTCACCTACTGGGACAGATAACTATGGCTACACCTTC; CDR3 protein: CASSPTGTDNYGYTF
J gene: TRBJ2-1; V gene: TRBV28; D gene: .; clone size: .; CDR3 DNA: TGTGCCAGCAGGATGACTACTAATGAGCAGTTCTTC; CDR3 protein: CASRMTTNEQFF
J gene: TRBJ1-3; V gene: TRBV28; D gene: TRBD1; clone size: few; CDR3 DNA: TGTGCCAGCAGTCCAACTCTCCTAGGGGGCACTGGAAACACCATATATTTT; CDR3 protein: CASSPTLLGGTGNTIYF
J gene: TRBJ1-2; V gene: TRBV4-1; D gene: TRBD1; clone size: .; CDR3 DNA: TGCGCCAGCAGCCAAGCCACAGGGGTGTATGGCTACACCTTC; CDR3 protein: CASSQATGVYGYTF
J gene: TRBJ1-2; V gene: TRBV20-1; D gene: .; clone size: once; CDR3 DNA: TGCAGTGCTAGAGGATTCTATGGCTACACCTTC; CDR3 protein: CSARGFYGYTF
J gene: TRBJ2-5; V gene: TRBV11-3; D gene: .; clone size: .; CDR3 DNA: TGTGCCAGCAGCTTAGAATGGACCGAGACCCAGTACTTC; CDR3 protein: CASSLEWTETQYF
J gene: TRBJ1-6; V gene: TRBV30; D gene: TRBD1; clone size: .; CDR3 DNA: TGTGCCTGGAGTGAAAGGACAGGGCCCCTCCACTTT; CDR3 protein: CAWSERTGPLHF
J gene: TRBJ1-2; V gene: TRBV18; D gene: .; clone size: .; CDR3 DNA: TGTGCCAGCTCACCAGGGCAGGGTTGGAGTGGCTACACCTTC; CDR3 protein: CASSPGQGWSGYTF
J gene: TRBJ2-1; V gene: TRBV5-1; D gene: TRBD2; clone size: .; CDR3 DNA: TGCGCCAGCAGCGGGACTAGCGGGAGTTCGTCCAATGAGCAGTTCTTC; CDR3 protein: CASSGTSGSSSNEQFF
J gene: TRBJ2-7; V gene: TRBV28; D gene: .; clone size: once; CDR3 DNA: TGTGCCAGCAGTTCAGGGAGGTCGGGTATCTACGAGCAGTACTTC; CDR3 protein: CASSSGRSGIYEQYF
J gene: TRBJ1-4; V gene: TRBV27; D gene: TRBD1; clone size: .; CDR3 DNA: TGTGCCAGCAGTTTCGGGACAGGGGATGAAAAACTGTTTTTT; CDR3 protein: CASSFGTGDEKLFF
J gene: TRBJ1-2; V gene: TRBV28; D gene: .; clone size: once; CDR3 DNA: TGTGCCAGCAGCCAACTTACCTATGGCTACACCTTC; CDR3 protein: CASSQLTYGYTF
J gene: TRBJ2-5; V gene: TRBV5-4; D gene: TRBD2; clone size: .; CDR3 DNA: TGTGCCAGCAGCCGGGCTTTTGCGGGAGAGGGAGGGACCCAGTACTTC; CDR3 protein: CASSRAFAGEGGTQYF
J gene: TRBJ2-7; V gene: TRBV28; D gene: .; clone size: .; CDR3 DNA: TGTGCCAGCAGTTACCCAGGGACCGTTTCGGGGGAGCAGTACTTC; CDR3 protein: CASSYPGTVSGEQYF
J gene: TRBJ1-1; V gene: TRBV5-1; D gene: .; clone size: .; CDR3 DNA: TGCGCCAGCAACCCACAGGGTGGTTTTTCCACTGAAGCTTTCTTT; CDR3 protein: CASNPQGGFSTEAFF
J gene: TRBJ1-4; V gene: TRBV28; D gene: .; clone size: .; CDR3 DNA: TGTGCCAGCAGTCCACGGCGTACAGAAAAACTGTTTTTT; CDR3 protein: CASSPRRTEKLFF